A selection of T cell receptor beta chains follows, all from one sample in a study of T cells in Graves' hyperthyroidism and ophthalmopathy. TCRdb re-derived calls from the multiplex PCR reads in MiXCR, one entry per CDR3 protein. The data hold about 180,000 distinct CDR3 sequences, with about 15% observed a single time. The sample taken for sequencing was blood. The receptor source for this set is a woman between 50 and 59 years old with Graves' hyperthyroidism. Each CDR3 is given with its conserved first and last residue. A D gene is named only where the DNA matches it firmly. Clone sizes are given selectively: once, few, many, or a class where the clone is expanded.

v_call,d_call,clone_size,j_call,cdr3_nt,cdr3_aa
TRBV6-2/TRBV6-3,.,many,TRBJ1-5,TGTGCCAGCAGTCCCACTCGGAGATCCAATCAGCCCCAGCATTTT,CASSPTRRSNQPQHF
TRBV19,.,many,TRBJ2-5,TGTGCCAGTAGTTTTAAGGGGACCCAGTACTTC,CASSFKGTQYF
TRBV18,TRBD1,many,TRBJ1-1,TGTGCCAGCTCACCCATTGCCATAGGGGACAGAGCAGAAGCTTTCTTT,CASSPIAIGDRAEAFF
TRBV5-6,.,.,TRBJ2-4,TGTGCCAGCAGCTTGGTCGGCAGTCCAAACATTCAGTACTTC,CASSLVGSPNIQYF
TRBV7-8,TRBD1,many,TRBJ2-1,TGTGCCAGCAGCTTAAGACAGGGCTACAATGAGCAGTTCTTC,CASSLRQGYNEQFF
TRBV5-4,.,.,TRBJ2-2,TGTGCCAGCACCGAGGGCCTTGGGGACACCGGGGAGCTGTTTTTT,CASTEGLGDTGELFF
TRBV6-5,.,few,TRBJ1-6,TGTGCCAGCAGTTACTCCGGCCGGAGGCCCCTCCACTTT,CASSYSGRRPLHF
TRBV29-1,.,few,TRBJ1-2,TGCAGCGTTGATACAGGCGCCTTCTATGGCTACACCTTC,CSVDTGAFYGYTF
TRBV19,TRBD1,many,TRBJ2-2,TGTGCCAGTAGTATGGGACAGTTAAACACCGGGGAGCTGTTTTTT,CASSMGQLNTGELFF
TRBV20-1,.,once,TRBJ1-1,TGCAGTGTTCTCAGCCCGGACACTGAAGCTTTCTTT,CSVLSPDTEAFF
TRBV11-2,.,many,TRBJ1-5,TGTGCCAGCAGCTTCGCCCCCGACAGGCCGGTCCAGCATTTT,CASSFAPDRPVQHF
TRBV20-1,TRBD2,few,TRBJ2-1,TGCAGTGCTAGGGGAACTAGCGGGGTCGGTGACAATGAGCAGTTCTTC,CSARGTSGVGDNEQFF
TRBV12-3/TRBV12-4,TRBD1,many,TRBJ1-1,TGTGCCAGCAGTTTAAGCGGGACAGGGGGTCGGAACACTGAAGCTTTCTTT,CASSLSGTGGRNTEAFF
TRBV6-4,.,many,TRBJ2-2,TGTGCCAGCAGTGTCCAACCTGACACCGGGGAGCTGTTTTTT,CASSVQPDTGELFF
TRBV7-2,.,few,TRBJ2-2,TGTGCCAGCAGCGATAGGAGTCCCAGTGCTAACACCGGGGAGCTGTTTTTT,CASSDRSPSANTGELFF
TRBV7-3,.,many,TRBJ1-2,TGTGCCAGCAGCTTAACCGCTGACAGTCAAGGCTACACCTTC,CASSLTADSQGYTF
TRBV6-1,.,few,TRBJ1-6,TGTGCCAGCAGTGAAGGGACAGCAAGCTCCTATAATTCACCCCTCCACTTT,CASSEGTASSYNSPLHF
TRBV19,.,many,TRBJ2-7,TGTGCCAGTAGTATGGGCACCTCCTACGAGCAGTACTTC,CASSMGTSYEQYF
TRBV5-1,.,many,TRBJ1-1,TGCGCCAGCAGCTCCGTTATGGATGGAACGGCGAACACTGAAGCTTTCTTT,CASSSVMDGTANTEAFF
TRBV14,.,many,TRBJ1-2,TGTGCCAGCAGTGGGCTTGGGGATTACTATGGCTACACCTTC,CASSGLGDYYGYTF
TRBV18,.,.,TRBJ2-5,TGTGCCAGCTCACCACCGGTAGGGACTCGGGAGACCCAGTACTTC,CASSPPVGTRETQYF
TRBV7-2,.,many,TRBJ2-5,TGTGCCAGCAGCTTAGTGGTGGACAGCCAAGAGACCCAGTACTTC,CASSLVVDSQETQYF